The 7 T cell receptor beta chains listed next were all sequenced from one sample in a study of identical twins. TCRdb reprocessed the 5' RACE reads with MiXCR, giving one entry per CDR3 protein. The profile covers 500,000 to 650,000 distinct CDR3 sequences, with around 20% appearing a single time and approximately 0.52% taken by the ten largest. This sample also belongs to another study, concerning yellow fever vaccine responses in identical twins.

The sequencing input was CD4+ T cells sorted from blood. The receptors originated from a woman aged 18-30 years in good health.

This clonotype was found a few times. The chain recombines TRBV28 with TRBJ1-2, with D possibly TRBD1 on 5 matching bases. Germline CDR1 MDHEN, CDR2 SYDVKM. The CDR3 is 13 residues long. V lost 2 bases to trimming and J lost 4 bases, with 8 bases between them. The DNA of the CDR3 is TGTGCCAGCAGTTTAAGACAGCTCTATGGCTACACCTTC. This encodes CASSLRQLYGYTF.

There are a few counts of this clonotype. The chain links TRBV12-3 or TRBV12-4 to TRBJ2-1; 9 bases match TRBD1. The CDR3 is 16 amino acids. The J segment lost 0 bases and the V segment lost 4 bases, leaving 4 bases of the junction unmatched. The CDR3 DNA sequence: TGTGCCAGCAGTTCCGGGACAGGGTTCTCCTACAATGAGCAGTTCTTC. Protein sequence: CASSSGTGFSYNEQFF.

The sample holds many counts of this clonotype. The V and J genes are TRBV12-3 or TRBV12-4 and TRBJ1-1; no reliable D call. V lost 4 bases and J 1 base, leaving 10 bases between the germline ends. The CDR3 extends over 14 amino acids. This CDR3 is CASSSTVENTEAFF. The CDR3 DNA is TGTGCCAGCAGTTCCACAGTAGAGAACACTGAAGCTTTCTTT.

The chain uses TRBV4-2 and TRBJ2-1; 13 bases line up with TRBD2. The trim removed 4 bases at V and 8 bases at J, leaving 11 bases unmatched. Germline CDR1 and CDR2: LGHNA and YNFKEQ. The length of the CDR3 is 17 residues. The CDR3 reads CASSREGLAGVGDEQFF. CDR3 bases: TGTGCCAGCAGCCGGGAAGGACTAGCGGGGGTTGGAGATGAGCAGTTCTTC.

The gene calls are TRBV5-1 and TRBJ2-6, with D unclear. V lost 0 bases and J 1 base, leaving 5 bases between the germline ends. The CDR3 length is 15 residues. Germline CDR1 and CDR2: SGHRS and YFSETQ. CDR3 in amino acids: CASSLDGSGANVLTF. CDR3 coding DNA: TGCGCCAGCAGCTTGGATGGATCTGGGGCCAACGTCCTGACTTTC.

This clonotype was seen only a few times. The CDR3 protein is CASSQVEVTQYF. The CDR3 bases are TGTGCCAGCAGCCAAGTCGAAGTGACCCAGTACTTC. The V gene is TRBV3-1, the J gene TRBJ2-5; D unresolved. This CDR3 contains 12 residues. Trimming removed 1 base from V and 7 bases from J, with 7 bases in between. Germline CDR1 reads LGHDT; CDR2 reads YNNKEL (reference sequence).

Only a few counts were recorded for this clonotype. The V call is TRBV2, the J call TRBJ2-5, with 9 nucleotides matching TRBD2. CDR3 length: 14 amino acids. Germline V gives CDR1 SNHLY, CDR2 FYNNEI. V trimming: 5 bases; J trimming: 4 bases; junction bases outside the gene matches: 5. The CDR3 DNA is TGTGCCAGCAGTCGCAGAGCGGGAGGAGAGACCCAGTACTTC. It yields the protein CASSRRAGGETQYF. The complete variable domain, with remaining parts taken from reference TRBV2 and TRBJ2-5, reads EPEVTQTPSHQVTQMGQEVILRCVPISNHLYFYWYRQILGQKVEFLVSFYNNEISEKSEIFDDQFSVERPDGSNFTLKIRSTKLEDSAMYFCASSRRAGGETQYFGPGTRLLVL.